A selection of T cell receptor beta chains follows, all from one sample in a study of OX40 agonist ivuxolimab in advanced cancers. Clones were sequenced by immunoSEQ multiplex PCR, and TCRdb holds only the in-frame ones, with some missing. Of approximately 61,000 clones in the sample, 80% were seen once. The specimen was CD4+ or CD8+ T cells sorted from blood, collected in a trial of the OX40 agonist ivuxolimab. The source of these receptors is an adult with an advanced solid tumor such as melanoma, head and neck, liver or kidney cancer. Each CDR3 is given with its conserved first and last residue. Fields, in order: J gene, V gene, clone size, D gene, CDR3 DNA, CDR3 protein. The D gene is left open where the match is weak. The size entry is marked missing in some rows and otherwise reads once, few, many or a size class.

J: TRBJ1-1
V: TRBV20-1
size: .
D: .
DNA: TGCAGTGCCCGCGGGGGCACTGAAGCTTTCTTT
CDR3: CSARGGTEAFF

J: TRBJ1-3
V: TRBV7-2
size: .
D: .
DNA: TGTGCCAGCAGCTGGACCGAAGGCTCTGGAAACACCATATATTTT
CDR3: CASSWTEGSGNTIYF

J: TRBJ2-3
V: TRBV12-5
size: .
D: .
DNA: TGTGCTAGTGGTTTTGTCACACCAGGGGCAGATACGCAGTATTTT
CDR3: CASGFVTPGADTQYF

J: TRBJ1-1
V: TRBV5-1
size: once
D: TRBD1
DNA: TGCGCCAGCAGAGAACGACAGGGAAACACTGAAGCTTTCTTT
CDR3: CASRERQGNTEAFF

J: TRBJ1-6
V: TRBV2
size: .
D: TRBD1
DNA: TGTGCCAGCAGACCCGCGTCGACAGGGGCCAATTCACCCCTCCACTTT
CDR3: CASRPASTGANSPLHF

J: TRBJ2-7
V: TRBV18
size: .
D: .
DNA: TGTGCCAGCTCACCACAGGGGCCTCCTACCTTTTACGAGCAGTACTTC
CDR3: CASSPQGPPTFYEQYF

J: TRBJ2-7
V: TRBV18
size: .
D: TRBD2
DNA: TGTGCCAGCTCACCAGGGAGCGGGGGGGCCTCCTACGAGCAGTACTTC
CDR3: CASSPGSGGASYEQYF

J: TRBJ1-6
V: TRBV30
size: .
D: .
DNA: TGTGCCTGGAGTGTATTAGATTCACCCCTCCACTTT
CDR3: CAWSVLDSPLHF

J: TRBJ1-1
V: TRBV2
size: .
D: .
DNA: TGTGCCAGCAGACAGGGAACGAACACTGAAGCTTTCTTT
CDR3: CASRQGTNTEAFF

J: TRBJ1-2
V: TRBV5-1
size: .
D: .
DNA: TGCGCCAGCAGCCCAGGGGTGGCCTTATATGGCTACACCTTC
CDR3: CASSPGVALYGYTF

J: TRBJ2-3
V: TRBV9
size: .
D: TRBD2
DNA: TGTGCCAGCAGCAGAGGGACTACCCTCCGGGTAGATACGCAGTATTTT
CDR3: CASSRGTTLRVDTQYF

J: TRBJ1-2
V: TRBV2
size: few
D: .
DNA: TGTGCCAGTGAAGGGGGAGGCTACACCTTC
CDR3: CASEGGGYTF

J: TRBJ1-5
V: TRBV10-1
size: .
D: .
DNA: TGCGCCAGCAAGCCCGGAGCAGATCAGCCCCAGCATTTT
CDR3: CASKPGADQPQHF

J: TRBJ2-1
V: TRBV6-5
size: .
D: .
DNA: TGTGCCAGCAGTCCTCTAGGTCGGGCCAACAATGAGCAGTTCTTC
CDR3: CASSPLGRANNEQFF

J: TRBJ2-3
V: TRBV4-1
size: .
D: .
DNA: TGCGCCAGCAGCCAAGATGCGGGGATCACAGATACGCAGTATTTT
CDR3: CASSQDAGITDTQYF

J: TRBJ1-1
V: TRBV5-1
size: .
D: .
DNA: TGCGCCAGCAGCTTGGCCCGAAAGGGCACTGAAGCTTTCTTT
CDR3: CASSLARKGTEAFF

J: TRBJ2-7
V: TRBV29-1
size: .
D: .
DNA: TGCAGCGTTGCCTCTGGGCAGGGAGTAGAGCAGTACTTC
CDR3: CSVASGQGVEQYF

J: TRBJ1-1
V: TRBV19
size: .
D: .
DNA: TGTGCCAGTAGTATAGGGTGGACTTTTGCCACTGAAGCTTTCTTT
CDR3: CASSIGWTFATEAFF

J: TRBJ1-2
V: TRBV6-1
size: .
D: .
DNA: TGTGCCAGCAGTGAAAACCCCTTTTGGGGGGGTGGCTACACCTTC
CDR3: CASSENPFWGGGYTF

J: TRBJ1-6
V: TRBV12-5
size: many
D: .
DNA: TGTGCTAGTTCGGCCCGCGAGGTCCCGGTGTCAGGGAGCTCCTATAATTCACCCCTCCACTTT
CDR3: CASSAREVPVSGSSYNSPLHF

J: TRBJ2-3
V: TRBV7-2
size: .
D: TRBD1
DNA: TGTGCCAGCAGCTTTGGGGACAGGGGCCAAAGAGATACGCAGTATTTT
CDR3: CASSFGDRGQRDTQYF

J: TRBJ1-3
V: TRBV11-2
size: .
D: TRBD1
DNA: TGTGCCAGCAGCTTCACTAGGGGGCCTGGAAACACCATATATTTT
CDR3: CASSFTRGPGNTIYF

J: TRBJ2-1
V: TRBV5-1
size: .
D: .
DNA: TGCGCCAGCAGCTTGCTAGGGACGACTAGCAGGGGGGCCAATGAGCAGTTCTTC
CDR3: CASSLLGTTSRGANEQFF

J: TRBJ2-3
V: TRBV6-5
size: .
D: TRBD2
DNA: TGTGCCAGCAGGGACGGGACTAGCGGGGGGGGGCAGTATTTT
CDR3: CASRDGTSGGGQYF

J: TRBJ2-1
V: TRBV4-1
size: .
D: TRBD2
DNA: TGCGCCAGCAGCCAAACGCCGCCGCGAGTCCTAGCGGCCTCCTACAATGAGCAGTTCTTC
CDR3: CASSQTPPRVLAASYNEQFF

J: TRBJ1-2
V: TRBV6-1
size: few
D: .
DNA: TGTGCCAGCAGTGCGACAGGAATCTATGGCTACACCTTC
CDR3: CASSATGIYGYTF

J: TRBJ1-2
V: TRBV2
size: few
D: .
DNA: TGTGCCAGCAGTGAGAGAGGGTACACCTTC
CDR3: CASSERGYTF

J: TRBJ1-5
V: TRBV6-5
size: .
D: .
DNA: TGTGCCAGCAGTTACTCAGGTAGCAATCAGCCCCAGCATTTT
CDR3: CASSYSGSNQPQHF

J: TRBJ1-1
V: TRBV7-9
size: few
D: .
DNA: TGTGCCAGCAGCTTAGACATGAACACTGAAGCTTTCTTT
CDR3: CASSLDMNTEAFF

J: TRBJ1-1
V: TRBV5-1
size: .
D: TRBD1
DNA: TGCGCCAGCAGCTTGGCGGACAGGGGGTCTGAAGCTTTCTTT
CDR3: CASSLADRGSEAFF

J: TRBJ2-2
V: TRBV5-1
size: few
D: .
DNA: TGCGCCAGCAGCACAGGACGGCCGAACACCGGGGAGCTGTTTTTT
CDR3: CASSTGRPNTGELFF

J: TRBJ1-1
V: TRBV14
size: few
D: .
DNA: TGTGCCAGCAGCCAAGATCATAGAGGGCGCGCTTTCTTT
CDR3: CASSQDHRGRAFF

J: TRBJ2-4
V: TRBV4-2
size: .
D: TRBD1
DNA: TGTGCCAGCAGCCAAGAATGGACAGGGGTGGACATTCAGTACTTC
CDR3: CASSQEWTGVDIQYF

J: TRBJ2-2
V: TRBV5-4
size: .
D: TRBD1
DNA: TGTGCCAGCAGCTTGGGCTCGATCACAGGGGGCCACGGGGAGCTGTTTTTT
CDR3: CASSLGSITGGHGELFF

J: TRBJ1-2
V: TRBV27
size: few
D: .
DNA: TGTGCCAGCAGGCAACAGGGCGGGTATGGCTACACCTTC
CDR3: CASRQQGGYGYTF

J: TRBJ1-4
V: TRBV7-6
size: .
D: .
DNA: TGTGCCAGCAGCTTGGGGGGACATACCTATGAAAAACTGTTTTTT
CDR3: CASSLGGHTYEKLFF

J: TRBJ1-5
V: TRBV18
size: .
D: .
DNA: TGTGCCAGCTCACCAAGATATAGCAATCAGCCCCAGCATTTT
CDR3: CASSPRYSNQPQHF

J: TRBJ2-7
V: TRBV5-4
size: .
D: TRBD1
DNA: TGTGCCAGCAGCCCGGGACAGTGGGGCGAGCAGTACTTC
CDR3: CASSPGQWGEQYF

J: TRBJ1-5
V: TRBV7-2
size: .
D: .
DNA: TGTGCCAGCAGCTTGAGTACTGCCCAGCCCCAGCATTTT
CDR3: CASSLSTAQPQHF

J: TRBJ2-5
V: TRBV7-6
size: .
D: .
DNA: TGTGCCAGCAGCCCGGGGACCGACGGAGAGACCCAGTACTTC
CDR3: CASSPGTDGETQYF

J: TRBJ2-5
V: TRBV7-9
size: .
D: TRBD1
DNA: TGTGCCAGCGATCAACAGGGGGCCCCGCGGGTCAGGGAGACCCAGTACTTC
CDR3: CASDQQGAPRVRETQYF

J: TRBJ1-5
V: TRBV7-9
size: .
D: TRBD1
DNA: TGTGCCAGCAGCGAAGGGACAGGGACGACCCAGCATTTT
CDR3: CASSEGTGTTQHF

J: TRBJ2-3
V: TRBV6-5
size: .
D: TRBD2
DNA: TGTGCCACCCGGGGGGGATTGGGAGATACGCAGTATTTT
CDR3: CATRGGLGDTQYF

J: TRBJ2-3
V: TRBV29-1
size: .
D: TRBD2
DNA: TGCAGCGTTTTAGCGGGGGGCCAGAGCACAGATACGCAGTATTTT
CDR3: CSVLAGGQSTDTQYF

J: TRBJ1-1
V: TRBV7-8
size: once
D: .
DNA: TGTGCCAGCAGCTTCTACAGGGAGGACACTGAAGCTTTCTTT
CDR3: CASSFYREDTEAFF

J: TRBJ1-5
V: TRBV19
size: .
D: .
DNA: TGTGCCAGTAGTATCTTGTCTCAGCCCCAGCATTTT
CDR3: CASSILSQPQHF

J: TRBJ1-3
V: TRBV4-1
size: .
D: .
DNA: TGCGCCAGCAGCCAAGGCCCAGCCTCTGGAAACACCATATATTTT
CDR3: CASSQGPASGNTIYF

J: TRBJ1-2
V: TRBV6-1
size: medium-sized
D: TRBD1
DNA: TGTGCCAGCAGGCGGGACAGGGGAAACTATGGCTACACCTTC
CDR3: CASRRDRGNYGYTF

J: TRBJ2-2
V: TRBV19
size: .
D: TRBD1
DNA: TGTGCCAGTAGTATCCGTGGACAGGGAAGCGGGGAGCTGTTTTTT
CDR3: CASSIRGQGSGELFF

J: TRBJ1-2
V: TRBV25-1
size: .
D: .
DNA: TGTGCCAGCAGTGAAGTCCAGACGGGTGGCTACACCTTC
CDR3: CASSEVQTGGYTF

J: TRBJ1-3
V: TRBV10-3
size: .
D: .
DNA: TGTGCCATCAGTGACCCAGGAGGGGGAAACACCATATATTTT
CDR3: CAISDPGGGNTIYF

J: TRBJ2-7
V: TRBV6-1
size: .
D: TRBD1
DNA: TGTGCCAGCAGCGTGGGACAGGGACAGGACGAGCAGTACTTC
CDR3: CASSVGQGQDEQYF

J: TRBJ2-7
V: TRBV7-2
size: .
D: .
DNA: TGTGCCAGCAGCTTAAATAAGGCGTACGAGCAGTACTTC
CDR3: CASSLNKAYEQYF